The clone carrying this TCR beta chain was observed a few times. Its antigen is undetermined. The V and J ends lost 8 bases and 2 bases, in that order; junction bases with no gene match: 5. The germline V gene encodes CDR1 SNHLY and CDR2 FYNNEI. The CDR3 consists of 13 residues. The source of the sample is a study of beta chain features in type 1 diabetes. Study-wide points: People with Type 1 diabetes carried modestly yet significantly shorter TCRB CDR3s in all four CD4+ subsets.

The entirety of the isolated RNA underwent reverse transcription, so expressed TCRB transcripts were sequenced. The protocol was immunoSEQ multiplex PCR, while the TCRdb copy is restricted to in-frame clones and leaves out a portion. This sample has about 650,000 clones, with about an eighth found just once. The rearrangement links TRBV2 to TRBJ2-7, with 8 nucleotides matching TRBD1. Material: naive CD4+ T cells from blood. The clonotype originates from a man aged 30-40 years with type 1 diabetes. CDR3: CASAQGVPYEQYF. CDR3 in DNA: TGTGCCAGCGCACAGGGGGTCCCCTACGAGCAGTACTTC.